These 9 T cell receptor beta chains came from one sample sequenced in a study of post-analysis software for immune sequencing data. These receptors' targets are unknown. Unique molecular identifiers were present in the TCR beta cDNA libraries. MiXCR, run by TCRdb on the PCR reads, gives a single entry per CDR3 protein. Here the sample spans a few hundred thousand distinct CDR3 sequences, about 40% being singletons. Whole-study findings and limits: Four to six TRBV segments, including TRBV5-6, TRBV5-1 and TRBV20-1, were more frequent in patients than controls.

The sample taken for sequencing was blood. The source is a girl aged 2 to 10 with multiple sclerosis.

The chain combines TRBV27 with TRBJ1-1; D is undetermined. CDR1 MNHEY and CDR2 SMNVEV come from the germline V gene (reference sequence). The CDR3 sequence is 13 residues long. V was clipped by 7 bases and J by 1 base, with 10 bases between them. The CDR3 reads CASTHRANTEAFF. The CDR3 DNA is TGTGCCAGCACCCATAGGGCGAACACTGAAGCTTTCTTT.

This sequence joins TRBV4-1 and TRBJ2-7, with no clear D. The CDR3 extends over 15 amino acids. Looked up from germline, CDR1 is MGHRA and CDR2 is YSYEKL. The V and J ends lost 1 base and 2 bases respectively, with 12 bases between them. CDR3 sequence reads: CASSQGILTTYEQYF. CDR3 coding DNA: TGCGCCAGCAGCCAAGGGATTCTGACCACCTACGAGCAGTACTTC.

On this clonotype itself: One end of the junction fails to match germline, which may point to a read error. The genes are TRBV10-3 and TRBJ2-7; D uncertain. The germline CDR1 and CDR2 sequences are ENHRY and SYGVKD. The CDR3 sequence is 17 residues long. CDR3: CASSAWVTQPTTYEQYF. The CDR3 DNA reads TGTGCCAGCAGTGCATGGGTGACACAACCTACCACCTACGAGCAGTACTTC.

This clonotype was found a few times. The genes are TRBV11-2 and TRBJ2-1, with TRBD1 as a possible D gene (5 bases). The CDR3 has 16 amino acids. Germline values: CDR1 SGHAT, CDR2 FQNNGV. V gave up 0 bases and J gave up 2 bases, with 11 bases separating them. The DNA for the CDR3 is TGTGCCAGCAGCTTAGATGCCAGGGCGCCCTACAATGAGCAGTTCTTC. This encodes CASSLDARAPYNEQFF.

The chain recombines TRBV7-2 with TRBJ2-7; a weak D match, TRBD1 (6 bases). Per germline, CDR1 SGHTA and CDR2 FQGNSA. V shed 1 base and J shed 9 bases, with 13 bases lying between them. This CDR3 is 13 amino acids long. The CDR3 spells CASSLDPTGWQYF. Here the CDR3 DNA reads TGTGCCAGCAGCTTAGATCCCACAGGGTGGCAGTACTTC.

About this clonotype: At one end, the junction sequence differs from germline, possibly due to a read error. The chain couples TRBV7-7 to TRBJ2-2; no firm D call. This CDR3 has 15 amino acids. Per germline, CDR1 SSHAT and CDR2 FNYEAQ (reference sequence). In nucleotides, the CDR3 is TGTGCTAGCAGCTTAACTTTATTATCCGGAGGGGAGCTGTTTTTT. This codes for CASSLTLLSGGELFF.

The chain couples TRBV7-3 to TRBJ2-7, with 9 bases that match TRBD1. V was pared by 5 bases and J by 3 bases, with 5 bases of the junction left unmatched. The CDR3 covers 14 residues. Per germline, CDR1 SGHTA and CDR2 FQGTGA. CDR3 DNA: TGTGCCAGCAGCCCAACAGGGGGCGGCTACGAGCAGTACTTC. It yields the protein CASSPTGGGYEQYF.

The V gene is TRBV20-1, the J gene TRBJ2-7; 7 bases fit TRBD1. The germline V gene has CDR1 DFQATT and CDR2 SNEGSKA (reference sequence). With 2 bases clipped from V and 6 bases from J, the junction kept 13 bases outside the gene matches. This CDR3 has 15 residues. Here the CDR3 DNA reads TGCAGTGCTAGACTACAGACAGGGTTTATGGGCGAGCAGTACTTC. Residues: CSARLQTGFMGEQYF.

This clonotype was counted between two and nine times. The chain uses TRBV7-2 and TRBJ2-7; D unresolved. The germline gives CDR1 SGHTA, CDR2 FQGNSA. V was shortened by 3 bases and J by 3 bases, with 15 bases between the two germline ends. The CDR3 is 15 residues long. CDR3: CASSLVLVGFYEQYF. CDR3 nucleotide sequence: TGTGCCAGCAGCTTGGTACTTGTTGGGTTCTACGAGCAGTACTTC.